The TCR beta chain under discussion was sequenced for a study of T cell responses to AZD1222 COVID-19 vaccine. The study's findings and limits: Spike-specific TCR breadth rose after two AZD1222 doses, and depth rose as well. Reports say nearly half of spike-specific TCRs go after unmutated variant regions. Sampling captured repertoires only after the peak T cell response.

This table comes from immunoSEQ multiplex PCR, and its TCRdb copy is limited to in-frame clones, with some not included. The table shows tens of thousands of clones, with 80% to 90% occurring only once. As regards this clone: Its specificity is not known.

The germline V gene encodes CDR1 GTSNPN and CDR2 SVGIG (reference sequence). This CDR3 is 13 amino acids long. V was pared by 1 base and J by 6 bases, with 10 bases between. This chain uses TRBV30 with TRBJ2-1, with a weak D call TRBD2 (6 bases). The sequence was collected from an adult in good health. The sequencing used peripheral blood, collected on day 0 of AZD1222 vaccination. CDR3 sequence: CAWSGGRPNEQFF. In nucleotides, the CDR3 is TGTGCCTGGAGTGGGGGGAGGCCCAATGAGCAGTTCTTC.